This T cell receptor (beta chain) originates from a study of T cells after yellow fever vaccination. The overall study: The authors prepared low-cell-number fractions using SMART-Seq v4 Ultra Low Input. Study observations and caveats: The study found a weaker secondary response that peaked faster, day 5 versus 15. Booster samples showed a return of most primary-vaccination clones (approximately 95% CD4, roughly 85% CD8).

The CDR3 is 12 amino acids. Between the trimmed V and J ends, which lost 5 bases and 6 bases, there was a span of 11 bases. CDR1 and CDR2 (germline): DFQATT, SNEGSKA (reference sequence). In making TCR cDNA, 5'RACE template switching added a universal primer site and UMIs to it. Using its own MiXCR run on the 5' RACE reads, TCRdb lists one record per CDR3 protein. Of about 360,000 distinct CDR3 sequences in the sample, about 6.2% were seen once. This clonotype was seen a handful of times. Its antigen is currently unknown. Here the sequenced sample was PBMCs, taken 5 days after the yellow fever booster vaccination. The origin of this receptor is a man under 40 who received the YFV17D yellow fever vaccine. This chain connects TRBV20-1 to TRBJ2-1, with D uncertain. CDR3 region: CSAGPSLNEQFF. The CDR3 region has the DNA TGCAGTGCTGGCCCGTCCCTCAATGAGCAGTTCTTC.